Listed below are T cell receptor beta chains from one sample, sequenced in a study of blood T cell repertoires in COVID-19. Sequenced by immunoSEQ multiplex PCR; TCRdb stores in-frame clones only, minus some. This table has some 200,000 clones, about nine tenths appearing once. Sequencing was done on a sample of peripheral blood. The receptors were sampled from a woman aged 70 to 79 with acute or convalescent COVID-19. Each CDR3 is given with its conserved first and last residue.

CDR3	V	J
CATQHTGSKYEQYF	TRBV14	TRBJ2-7
CAHGQGGGMNTEAFF	TRBV10-3	TRBJ1-1
CATSGSSVSTDTQYF	TRBV24-1	TRBJ2-3
CASSFAGAYNEQFF	TRBV28	TRBJ2-1
CASGWTEGARSPLHF	TRBV12-5	TRBJ1-6
CASSQPTGISNYGYTF	TRBV3-1/TRBV3-2	TRBJ1-2
CASSLATVRQGARPGDEQYF	TRBV5-1	TRBJ2-7
CASSFSGLAGGSYEQYF	TRBV28	TRBJ2-7
CASSLGGGDSYITGYTF	TRBV5-4	TRBJ1-2
CASFRQGWPYEQYF	TRBV27	TRBJ2-7
CASSIIDRGNYEQYF	TRBV19	TRBJ2-7
CASSIPEYNEQFF	TRBV19	TRBJ2-1
CASSLEGAKGTEAFF	TRBV5-1	TRBJ1-1
CAIRDSGNQPQHF	TRBV10-3	TRBJ1-5
CASSLLSGGARETQYF	TRBV5-1	TRBJ2-5
CASSEALRTGFLGSF	TRBV2	TRBJ1-2
CASSVGGQDHYTF	TRBV7-9	TRBJ1-2
CASSLSQGRAQHF	TRBV3-1/TRBV3-2	TRBJ1-5
CATSDPGLAGPTYNEQFF	TRBV24-1	TRBJ2-1
CASSARDSGNTIYF	TRBV2	TRBJ1-3
CASSTGLDQPQHF	TRBV10-1	TRBJ1-5
CASSDSLVRGSYEQYF	TRBV6-4	TRBJ2-7
CASSLRGQARQETQYF	TRBV27	TRBJ2-5